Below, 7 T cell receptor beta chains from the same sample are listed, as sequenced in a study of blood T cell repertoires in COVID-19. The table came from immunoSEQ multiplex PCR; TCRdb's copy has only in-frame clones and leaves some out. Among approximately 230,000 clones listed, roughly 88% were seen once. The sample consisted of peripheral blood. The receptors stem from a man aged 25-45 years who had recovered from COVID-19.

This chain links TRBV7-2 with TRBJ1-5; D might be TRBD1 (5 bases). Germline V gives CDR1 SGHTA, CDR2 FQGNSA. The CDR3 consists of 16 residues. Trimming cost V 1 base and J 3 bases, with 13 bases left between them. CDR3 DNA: TGTGCCAGCAGCTTAGTGGGCGGAGGGGCCAATCAGCCCCAGCATTTT. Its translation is CASSLVGGGANQPQHF. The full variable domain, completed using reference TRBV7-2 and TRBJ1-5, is GAGVSQSPSNKVTEKGKDVELRCDPISGHTALYWYRQSLGQGLEFLIYFQGNSAPDKSGLPSDRFSAERTGGSVSTLTIQRTQQEDSAVYLCASSLVGGGANQPQHFGDGTRLSIL.

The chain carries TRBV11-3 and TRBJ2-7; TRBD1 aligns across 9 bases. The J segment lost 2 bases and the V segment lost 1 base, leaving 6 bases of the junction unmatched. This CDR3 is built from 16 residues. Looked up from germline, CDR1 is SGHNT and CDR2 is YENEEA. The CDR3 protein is CASSLGGTGTTYEQYF. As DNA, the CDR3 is TGTGCCAGCAGCTTAGGTGGGACAGGGACTACCTACGAGCAGTACTTC.

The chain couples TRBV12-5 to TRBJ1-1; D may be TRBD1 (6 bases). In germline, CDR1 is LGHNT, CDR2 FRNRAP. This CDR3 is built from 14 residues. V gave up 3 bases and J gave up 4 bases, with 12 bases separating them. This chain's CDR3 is CASGLQGVITEAFF. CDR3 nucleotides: TGTGCTAGTGGTTTACAGGGAGTGATCACTGAAGCTTTCTTT.

The CDR3 here is CASSLVILRQTNSPLHF. In DNA, the CDR3 is TGTGCCAGCAGCTTGGTTATCCTACGACAGACTAATTCACCCCTCCACTTT. This chain connects TRBV5-8 to TRBJ1-6; tentative D call: TRBD1 (5 bases). The CDR3 has 17 residues. CDR1 SGHTS and CDR2 YDEGEE come from the germline V gene. Between the trimmed V and J ends, which lost 0 bases and 6 bases, there was a span of 16 bases.

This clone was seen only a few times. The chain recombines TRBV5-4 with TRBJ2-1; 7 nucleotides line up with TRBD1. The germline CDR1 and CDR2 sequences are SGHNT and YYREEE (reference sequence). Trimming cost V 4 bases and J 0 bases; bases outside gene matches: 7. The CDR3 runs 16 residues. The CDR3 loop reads CASSVGGPASYNEQFF. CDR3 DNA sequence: TGTGCCAGCAGCGTAGGGGGCCCAGCCTCCTACAATGAGCAGTTCTTC.

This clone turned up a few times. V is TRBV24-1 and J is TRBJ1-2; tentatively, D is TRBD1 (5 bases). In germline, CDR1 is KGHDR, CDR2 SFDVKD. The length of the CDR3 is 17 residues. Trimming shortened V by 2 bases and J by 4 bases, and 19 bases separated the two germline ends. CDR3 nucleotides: TGTGCCACCAGTGATTCACACCCAGGGATGGATAGCTATGGCTACACCTTC. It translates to CATSDSHPGMDSYGYTF.

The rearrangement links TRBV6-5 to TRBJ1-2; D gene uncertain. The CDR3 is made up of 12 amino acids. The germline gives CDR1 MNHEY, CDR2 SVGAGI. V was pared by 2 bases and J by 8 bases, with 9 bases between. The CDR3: CASSYPGRGYTF. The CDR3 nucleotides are TGTGCCAGCAGTTACCCGGGTCGGGGCTACACCTTC.